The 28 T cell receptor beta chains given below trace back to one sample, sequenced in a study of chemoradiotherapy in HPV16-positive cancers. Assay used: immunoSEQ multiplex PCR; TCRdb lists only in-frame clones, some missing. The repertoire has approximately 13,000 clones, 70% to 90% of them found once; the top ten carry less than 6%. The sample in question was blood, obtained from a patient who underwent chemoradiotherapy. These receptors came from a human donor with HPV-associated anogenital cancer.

DNA of the CDR3: TGTGCCAGCAGCTTAGCTGAAGGGCCCCTCCACTTT. Translated: CASSLAEGPLHF. V is TRBV7-9 and J is TRBJ1-6; D is unclear. The germline CDR1 and CDR2 sequences are SEHNR and FQNEAQ (reference sequence). Trimming took off 0 bases at V and 13 bases at J, with 7 bases between the two ends. This CDR3 spans 12 amino acids.

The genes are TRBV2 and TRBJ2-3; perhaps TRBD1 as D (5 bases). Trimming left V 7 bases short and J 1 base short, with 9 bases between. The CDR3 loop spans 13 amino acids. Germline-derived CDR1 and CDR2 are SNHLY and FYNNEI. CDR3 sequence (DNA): TGTGCCAGCACGGCAGGGCGCACAGATACGCAGTATTTT. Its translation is CASTAGRTDTQYF.

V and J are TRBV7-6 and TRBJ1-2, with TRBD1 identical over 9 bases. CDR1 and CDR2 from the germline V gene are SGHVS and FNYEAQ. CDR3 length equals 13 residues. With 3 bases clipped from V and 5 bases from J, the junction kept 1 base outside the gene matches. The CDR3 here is CASSLGTGYGYTF. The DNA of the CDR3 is TGTGCCAGCAGCTTGGGGACAGGGTATGGCTACACCTTC.

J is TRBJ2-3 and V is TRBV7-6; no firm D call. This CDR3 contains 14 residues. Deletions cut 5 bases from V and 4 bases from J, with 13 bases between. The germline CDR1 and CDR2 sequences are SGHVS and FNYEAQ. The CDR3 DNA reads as TGTGCCAGCAGCGTTCAAACATGGGCAGATACGCAGTATTTT. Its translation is CASSVQTWADTQYF.

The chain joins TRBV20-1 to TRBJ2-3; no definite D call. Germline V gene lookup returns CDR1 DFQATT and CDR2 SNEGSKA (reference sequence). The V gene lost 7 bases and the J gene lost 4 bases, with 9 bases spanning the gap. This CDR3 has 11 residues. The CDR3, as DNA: TGCAGTGGTCAGGCCTCAGATACGCAGTATTTT. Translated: CSGQASDTQYF.

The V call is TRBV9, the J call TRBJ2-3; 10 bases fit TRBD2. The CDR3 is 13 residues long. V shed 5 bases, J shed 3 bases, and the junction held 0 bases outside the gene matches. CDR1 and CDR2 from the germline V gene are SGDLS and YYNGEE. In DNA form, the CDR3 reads TGTGCCAGCAGGACTAGCGGGACAGATACGCAGTATTTT. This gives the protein CASRTSGTDTQYF. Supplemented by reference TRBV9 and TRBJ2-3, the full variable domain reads DSGVTQTPKHLITATGQRVTLRCSPRSGDLSVYWYQQSLDQGLQFLIQYYNGEERAKGNILERFSAQQFPDLHSELNLSSLELGDSALYFCASRTSGTDTQYFGPGTRLTVL.

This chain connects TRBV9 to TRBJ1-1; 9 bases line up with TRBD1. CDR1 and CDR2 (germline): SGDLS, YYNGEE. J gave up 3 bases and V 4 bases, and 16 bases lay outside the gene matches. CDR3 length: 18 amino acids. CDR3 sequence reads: CASSPHVRRTGADTEAFF. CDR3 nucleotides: TGTGCCAGCAGCCCCCACGTGAGGAGGACAGGGGCGGACACTGAAGCTTTCTTT.

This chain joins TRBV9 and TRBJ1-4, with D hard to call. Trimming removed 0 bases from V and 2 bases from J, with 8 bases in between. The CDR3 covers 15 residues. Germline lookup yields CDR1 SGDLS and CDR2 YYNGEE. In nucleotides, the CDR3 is TGTGCCAGCAGCGTAGGAACACTTACTAATGAAAAACTGTTTTTT. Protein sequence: CASSVGTLTNEKLFF.

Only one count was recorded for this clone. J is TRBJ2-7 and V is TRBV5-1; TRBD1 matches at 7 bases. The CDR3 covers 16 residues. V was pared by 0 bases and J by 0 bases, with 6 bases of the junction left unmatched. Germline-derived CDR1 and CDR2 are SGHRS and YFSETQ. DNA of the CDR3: TGCGCCAGCAGCTTGGGTCCGGGACAGTACTCCTACGAGCAGTACTTC. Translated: CASSLGPGQYSYEQYF.

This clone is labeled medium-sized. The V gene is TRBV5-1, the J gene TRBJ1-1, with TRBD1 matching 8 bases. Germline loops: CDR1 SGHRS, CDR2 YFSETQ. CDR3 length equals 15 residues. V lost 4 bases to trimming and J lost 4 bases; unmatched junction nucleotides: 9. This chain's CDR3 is CASSPQGQVGTEAFF. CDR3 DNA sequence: TGCGCCAGCAGCCCACAGGGACAGGTGGGCACTGAAGCTTTCTTT.

The CDR3, as DNA: TGTGCCAGCAGCCCCCCCGTGTGGGGTCAGACCGGGGAGCTGTTTTTT. Its translation: CASSPPVWGQTGELFF. The chain combines TRBV2 with TRBJ2-2; D uncertain. The ends were cut back, 6 bases at V and 5 bases at J, with 19 bases in the middle. Germline lookup yields CDR1 SNHLY and CDR2 FYNNEI. This CDR3 region has 16 residues. Combining the CDR3 with reference TRBV2 and TRBJ2-2 gives the whole variable domain EPEVTQTPSHQVTQMGQEVILRCVPISNHLYFYWYRQILGQKVEFLVSFYNNEISEKSEIFDDQFSVERPDGSNFTLKIRSTKLEDSAMYFCASSPPVWGQTGELFFGEGSRLTVL.

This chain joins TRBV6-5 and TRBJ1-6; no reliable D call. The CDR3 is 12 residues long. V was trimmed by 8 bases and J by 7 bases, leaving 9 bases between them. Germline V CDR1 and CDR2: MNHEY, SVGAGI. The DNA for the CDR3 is TGTGCCAGCCGATCCCCGAATTCACCCCTCCACTTT. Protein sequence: CASRSPNSPLHF.

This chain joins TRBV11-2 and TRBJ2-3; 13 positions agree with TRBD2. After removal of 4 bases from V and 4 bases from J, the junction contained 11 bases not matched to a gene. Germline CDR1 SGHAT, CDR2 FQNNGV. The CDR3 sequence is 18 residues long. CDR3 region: CASSYIERLAGGPDTQYF. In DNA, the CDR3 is TGTGCCAGCAGCTATATCGAGAGACTAGCGGGGGGCCCAGATACGCAGTATTTT.

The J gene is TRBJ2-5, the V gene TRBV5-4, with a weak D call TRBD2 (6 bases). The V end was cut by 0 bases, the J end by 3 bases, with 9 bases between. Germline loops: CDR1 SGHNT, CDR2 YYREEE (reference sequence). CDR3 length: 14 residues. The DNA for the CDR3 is TGTGCCAGCAGCTTGGTGCCGGGGGAAGAGACCCAGTACTTC. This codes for CASSLVPGEETQYF. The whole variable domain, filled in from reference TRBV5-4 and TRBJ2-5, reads ETGVTQSPTHLIKTRGQQVTLRCSSQSGHNTVSWYQQALGQGPQFIFQYYREEENGRGNFPPRFSGLQFPNYSSELNVNALELDDSALYLCASSLVPGEETQYFGPGTRLLVL.

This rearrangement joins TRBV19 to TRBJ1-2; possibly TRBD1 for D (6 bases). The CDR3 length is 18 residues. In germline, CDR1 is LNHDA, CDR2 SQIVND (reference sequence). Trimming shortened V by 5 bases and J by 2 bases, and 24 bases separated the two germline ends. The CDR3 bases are TGTGCCAGTAGTCCCCGGGGGGCGATGGAAGTCCCGAACTATGGCTACACCTTC. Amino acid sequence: CASSPRGAMEVPNYGYTF.

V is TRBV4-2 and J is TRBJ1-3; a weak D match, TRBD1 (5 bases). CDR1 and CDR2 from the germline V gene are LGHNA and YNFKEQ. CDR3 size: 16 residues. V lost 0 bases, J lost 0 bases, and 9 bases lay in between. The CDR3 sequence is CASSQEGRASGNTIYF. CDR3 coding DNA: TGTGCCAGCAGCCAAGAGGGCAGGGCCTCTGGAAACACCATATATTTT.

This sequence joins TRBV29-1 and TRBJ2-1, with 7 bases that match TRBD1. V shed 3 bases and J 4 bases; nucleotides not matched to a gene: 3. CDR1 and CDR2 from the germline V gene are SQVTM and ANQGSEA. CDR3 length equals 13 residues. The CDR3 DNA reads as TGCAGCGTTGATCGACAGGGTTACAATGAGCAGTTCTTC. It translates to CSVDRQGYNEQFF.

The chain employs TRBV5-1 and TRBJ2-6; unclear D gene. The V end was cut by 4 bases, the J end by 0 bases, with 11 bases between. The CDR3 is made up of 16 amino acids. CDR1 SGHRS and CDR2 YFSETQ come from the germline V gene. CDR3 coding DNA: TGCGCCAGCAGCGACGGATCCAGCTCTGGGGCCAACGTCCTGACTTTC. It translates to CASSDGSSSGANVLTF.

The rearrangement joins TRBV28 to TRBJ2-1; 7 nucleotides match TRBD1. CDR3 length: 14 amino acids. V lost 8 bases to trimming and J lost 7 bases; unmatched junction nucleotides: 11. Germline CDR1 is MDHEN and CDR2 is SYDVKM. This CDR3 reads CASLGHRGGNEQFF. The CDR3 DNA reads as TGTGCCAGCCTAGGGCACAGGGGCGGAAATGAGCAGTTCTTC.

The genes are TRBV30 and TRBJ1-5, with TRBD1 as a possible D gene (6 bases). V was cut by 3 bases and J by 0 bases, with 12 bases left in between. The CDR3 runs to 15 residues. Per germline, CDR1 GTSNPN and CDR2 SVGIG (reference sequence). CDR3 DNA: TGTGCCTGGAGCTCACGGGGGGCTAGCAATCAGCCCCAGCATTTT. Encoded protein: CAWSSRGASNQPQHF.

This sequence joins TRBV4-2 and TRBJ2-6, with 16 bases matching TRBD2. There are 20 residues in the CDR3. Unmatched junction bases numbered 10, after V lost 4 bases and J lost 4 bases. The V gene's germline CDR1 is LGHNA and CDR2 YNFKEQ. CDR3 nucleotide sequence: TGTGCCAGCAGCCGCGGCCCTGGGACTAGCGGGGGGGCAGGGGCCAACGTCCTGACTTTC. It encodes CASSRGPGTSGGAGANVLTF.

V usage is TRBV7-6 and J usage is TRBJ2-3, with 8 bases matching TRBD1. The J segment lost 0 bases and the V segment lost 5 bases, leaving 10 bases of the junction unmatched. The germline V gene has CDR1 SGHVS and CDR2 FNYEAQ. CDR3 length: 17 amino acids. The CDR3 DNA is TGTGCCAGCAGCCCGGACGCCGGGACAGGAAGCACAGATACGCAGTATTTT. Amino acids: CASSPDAGTGSTDTQYF.

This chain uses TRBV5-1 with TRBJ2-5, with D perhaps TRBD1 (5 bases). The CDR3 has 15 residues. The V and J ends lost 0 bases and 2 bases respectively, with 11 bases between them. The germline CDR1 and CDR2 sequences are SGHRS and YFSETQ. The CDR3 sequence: CASSLGQSIQETQYF. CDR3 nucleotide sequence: TGCGCCAGCAGCTTGGGACAGAGCATTCAAGAGACCCAGTACTTC.

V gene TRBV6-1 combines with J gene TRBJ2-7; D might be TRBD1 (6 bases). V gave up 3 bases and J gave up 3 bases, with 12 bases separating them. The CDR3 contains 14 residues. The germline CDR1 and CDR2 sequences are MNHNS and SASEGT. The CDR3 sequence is CASSDRGRGYEQYF. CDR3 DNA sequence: TGTGCCAGCAGTGATCGGGGCAGGGGCTACGAGCAGTACTTC.

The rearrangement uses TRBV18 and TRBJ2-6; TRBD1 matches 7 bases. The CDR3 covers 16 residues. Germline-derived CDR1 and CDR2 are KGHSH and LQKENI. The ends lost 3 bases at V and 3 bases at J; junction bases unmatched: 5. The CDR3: CASSPGQLFGANVLTF. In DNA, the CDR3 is TGTGCCAGCTCACCGGGACAGCTATTTGGGGCCAACGTCCTGACTTTC.

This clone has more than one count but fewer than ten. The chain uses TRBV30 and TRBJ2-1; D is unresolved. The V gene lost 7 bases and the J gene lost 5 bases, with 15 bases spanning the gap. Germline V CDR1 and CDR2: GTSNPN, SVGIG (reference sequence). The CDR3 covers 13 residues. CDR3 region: CALNFRLNNEQFF. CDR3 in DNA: TGTGCCTTGAACTTTCGGCTCAACAATGAGCAGTTCTTC.

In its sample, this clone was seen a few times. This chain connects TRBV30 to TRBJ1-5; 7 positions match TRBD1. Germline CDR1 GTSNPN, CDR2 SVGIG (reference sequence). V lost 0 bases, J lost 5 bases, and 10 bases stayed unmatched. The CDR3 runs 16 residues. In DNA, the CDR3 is TGTGCCTGGAGTGTATCGTCAGGGGGAAGCTATCAGCCCCAGCATTTT. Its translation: CAWSVSSGGSYQPQHF.

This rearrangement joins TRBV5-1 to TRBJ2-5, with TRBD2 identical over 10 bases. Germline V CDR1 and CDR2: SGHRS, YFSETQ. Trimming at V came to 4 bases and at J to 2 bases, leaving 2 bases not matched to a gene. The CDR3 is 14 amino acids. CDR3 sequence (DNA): TGCGCCAGCAGCATACTAGCGGGACAAGAGACCCAGTACTTC. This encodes CASSILAGQETQYF.